This is a list of T cell receptor beta chains from one sample in a study of early T cells in non-severe SARS-CoV-2 infection. A single record per CDR3 protein comes from TCRdb applying MiXCR to the 5' RACE reads. The sample gives about 110,000 distinct CDR3 sequences, around 10% of which show up once; under 9% is in the top ten. The sample comprised whole blood. The source of these receptors is an adult who was a healthcare worker with PCR-confirmed SARS-CoV-2 infection or an uninfected control (not recorded which). Each CDR3 is given with its conserved first and last residue. Each record gives: D gene, clone size, J gene, V gene, CDR3 protein, CDR3 DNA. The D gene is left open where the match is weak. Rows may omit the clone size; those that give it use once, few, many or a size class.

- | few | TRBJ2-1 | TRBV20-1 | CSAEPPSTSYNEQFF | TGCAGTGCTGAACCTCCGTCGACCTCCTACAATGAGCAGTTCTTC
TRBD2 | few | TRBJ2-7 | TRBV6-5 | CASSYGREENEQYF | TGTGCCAGCAGTTACGGGCGGGAGGAGAACGAGCAGTACTTC
TRBD2 | many | TRBJ2-1 | TRBV20-1 | CSARVSGRTDNEQFF | TGCAGTGCTAGGGTCAGCGGGAGGACCGACAATGAGCAGTTCTTC
TRBD2 | many | TRBJ2-7 | TRBV12-3/TRBV12-4 | CASSPQGLAGGRNEQYF | TGTGCCAGCAGTCCTCAGGGACTAGCGGGAGGGCGTAACGAGCAGTACTTC
- | - | TRBJ2-6 | TRBV6-2/TRBV6-3 | CASTASDSGANVLTF | TGTGCCAGCACGGCCTCCGACTCTGGGGCCAACGTCCTGACTTTC
TRBD2 | few | TRBJ2-1 | TRBV24-1 | CATSPGLAGVYEQFF | TGTGCCACCAGTCCCGGACTAGCGGGAGTTTATGAGCAGTTCTTC
- | few | TRBJ2-1 | TRBV3-1 | CASSQDGSSWFGNEQFF | TGTGCCAGCAGCCAAGATGGATCGAGTTGGTTCGGTAATGAGCAGTTCTTC
- | few | TRBJ2-7 | TRBV5-6 | CASSLLTVSLVREQYF | TGTGCCAGCAGCTTGTTGACAGTTTCATTGGTAAGAGAGCAGTACTTC
- | many | TRBJ2-2 | TRBV27 | CASSLIPRTGTGELFF | TGTGCCAGCAGTTTAATACCCAGGACGGGCACCGGGGAGCTGTTTTTT
TRBD2 | many | TRBJ2-5 | TRBV4-1 | CASSQGVAGQETQYF | TGCGCCAGCAGCCAAGGGGTAGCGGGGCAAGAGACCCAGTACTTC
- | - | TRBJ2-7 | TRBV27 | CASSPRPYSGYSTYEQYF | TGTGCCAGCAGTCCACGACCTTATAGCGGTTACAGTACCTACGAGCAGTACTTC
- | many | TRBJ1-1 | TRBV4-1 | CASSQAGEKNTEAFF | TGCGCCAGCAGCCAAGCTGGAGAGAAAAACACTGAAGCTTTCTTT
- | - | TRBJ1-2 | TRBV28 | CASRETVSYGYTF | TGTGCCAGCAGGGAGACAGTCTCATATGGCTACACCTTC
TRBD1 | - | TRBJ2-2 | TRBV24-1 | CATSDVGQGGTGELFF | TGTGCCACCAGTGATGTGGGACAGGGGGGGACCGGGGAGCTGTTTTTT
- | many | TRBJ2-6 | TRBV11-2 | CASSFGQSGANVLTF | TGTGCCAGCAGCTTCGGGCAGTCTGGGGCCAACGTCCTGACTTTC
TRBD2 | few | TRBJ2-1 | TRBV12-3/TRBV12-4 | CASSLLAGGLSEQFF | TGTGCCAGCAGTTTATTAGCGGGAGGCCTCAGTGAGCAGTTCTTC
- | - | TRBJ2-5 | TRBV18 | CASSPFSGRNQETQYF | TGTGCCAGCTCACCTTTTTCTGGGAGAAACCAAGAGACCCAGTACTTC
- | - | TRBJ2-7 | TRBV28 | CASVDRRREQYF | TGTGCCAGTGTAGACAGGCGACGCGAACAGTACTTC
TRBD2 | many | TRBJ2-1 | TRBV20-1 | CSASLPLAGRTREQFF | TGCAGTGCCAGCCTGCCTCTAGCGGGTCGAACCCGTGAGCAGTTCTTC
- | many | TRBJ1-1 | TRBV7-9 | CASSLQLMNTEAFF | TGTGCCAGCAGCTTGCAGCTCATGAACACTGAAGCTTTCTTT
- | many | TRBJ2-1 | TRBV11-2 | CATGRLGSGSSYNEQFF | TGTGCCACCGGCCGCTTAGGTTCGGGGAGCTCCTACAATGAGCAGTTCTTC
- | many | TRBJ2-7 | TRBV28 | CASIPRGNYEQYF | TGTGCCAGCATCCCCCGGGGGAACTACGAGCAGTACTTC
- | few | TRBJ2-3 | TRBV6-1 | CASSDLSTDTQYF | TGTGCCAGCAGTGACTTAAGCACAGATACGCAGTATTTT